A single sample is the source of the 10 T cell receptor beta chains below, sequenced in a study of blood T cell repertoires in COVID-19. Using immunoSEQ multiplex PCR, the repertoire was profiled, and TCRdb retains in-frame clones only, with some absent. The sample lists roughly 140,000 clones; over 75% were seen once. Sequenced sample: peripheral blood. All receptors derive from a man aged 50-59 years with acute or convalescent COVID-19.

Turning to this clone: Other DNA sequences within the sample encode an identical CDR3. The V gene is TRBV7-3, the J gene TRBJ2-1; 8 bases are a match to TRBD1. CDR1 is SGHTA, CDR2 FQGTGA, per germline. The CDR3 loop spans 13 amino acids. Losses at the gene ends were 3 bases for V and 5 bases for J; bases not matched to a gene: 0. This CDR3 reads CASSLTGDNEQFF. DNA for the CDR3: TGTGCCAGCAGCTTGACAGGGGACAATGAGCAGTTCTTC.

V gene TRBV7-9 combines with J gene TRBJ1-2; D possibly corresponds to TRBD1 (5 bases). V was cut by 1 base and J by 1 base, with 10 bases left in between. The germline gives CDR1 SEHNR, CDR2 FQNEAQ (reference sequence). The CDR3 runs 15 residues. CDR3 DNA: TGTGCCAGCAGCTTAGAAGGGACTGATAACTATGGCTACACCTTC. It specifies CASSLEGTDNYGYTF.

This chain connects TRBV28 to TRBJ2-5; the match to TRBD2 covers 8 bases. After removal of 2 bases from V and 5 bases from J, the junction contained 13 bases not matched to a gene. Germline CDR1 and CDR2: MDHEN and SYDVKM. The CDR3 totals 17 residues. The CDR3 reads CASSLDLAGSVGETQYF. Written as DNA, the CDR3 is TGTGCCAGCAGTTTAGACTTAGCGGGATCGGTCGGTGAGACCCAGTACTTC.

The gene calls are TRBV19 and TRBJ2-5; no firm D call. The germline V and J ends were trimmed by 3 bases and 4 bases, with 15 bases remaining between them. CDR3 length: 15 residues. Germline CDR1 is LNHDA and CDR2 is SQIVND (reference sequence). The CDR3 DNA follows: TGTGCCAGTAGTATCACTCCGGCTGCAGGAGAGACCCAGTACTTC. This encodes CASSITPAAGETQYF.

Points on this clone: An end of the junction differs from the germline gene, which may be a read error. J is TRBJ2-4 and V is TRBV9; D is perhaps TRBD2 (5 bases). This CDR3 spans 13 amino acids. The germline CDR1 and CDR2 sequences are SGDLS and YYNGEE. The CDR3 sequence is CASTERGSKNPGF. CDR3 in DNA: TGTGCCAGCACGGAAAGAGGGAGTAAGAACCCGGGCTTC.

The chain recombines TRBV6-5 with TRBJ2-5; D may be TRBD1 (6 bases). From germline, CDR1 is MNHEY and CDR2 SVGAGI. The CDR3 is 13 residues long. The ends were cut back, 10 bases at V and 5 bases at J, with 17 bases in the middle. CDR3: CATSGGGLETQYF. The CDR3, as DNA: TGTGCCACCTCTGGGGGCGGGCTGGAGACCCAGTACTTC.

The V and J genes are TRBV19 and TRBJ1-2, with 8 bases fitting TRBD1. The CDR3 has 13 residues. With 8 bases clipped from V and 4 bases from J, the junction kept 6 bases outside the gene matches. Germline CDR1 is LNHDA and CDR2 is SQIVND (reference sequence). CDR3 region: CASSTGVLYGYTF. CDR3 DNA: TGTGCCAGTTCGACAGGGGTGCTCTATGGCTACACCTTC. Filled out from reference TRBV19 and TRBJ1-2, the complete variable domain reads DGGITQSPKYLFRKEGQNVTLSCEQNLNHDAMYWYRQDPGQGLRLIYYSQIVNDFQKGDIAEGYSVSREKKESFPLTVTSAQKNPTAFYLCASSTGVLYGYTFGSGTRLTVV.

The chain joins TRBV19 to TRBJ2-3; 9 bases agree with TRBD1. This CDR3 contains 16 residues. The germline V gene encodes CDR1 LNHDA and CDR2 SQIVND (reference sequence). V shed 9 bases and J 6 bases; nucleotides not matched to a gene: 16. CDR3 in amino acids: CASGLSTGGETDTQYF. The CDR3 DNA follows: TGTGCCAGCGGACTCTCGACAGGGGGAGAGACTGATACGCAGTATTTT.

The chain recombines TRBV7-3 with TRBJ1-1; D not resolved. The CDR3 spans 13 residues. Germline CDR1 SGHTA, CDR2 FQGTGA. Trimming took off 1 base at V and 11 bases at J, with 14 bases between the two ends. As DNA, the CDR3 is TGTGCCAGCAGCTTAAATACGGTTAGTACTGCTTTCTTT. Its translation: CASSLNTVSTAFF.

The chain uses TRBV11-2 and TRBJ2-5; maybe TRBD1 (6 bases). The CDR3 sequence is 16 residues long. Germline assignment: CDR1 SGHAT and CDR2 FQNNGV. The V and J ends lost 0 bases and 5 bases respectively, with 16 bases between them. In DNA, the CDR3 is TGTGCCAGCAGCTTAGAGGCAGGGGAAGTCGAGGAGACCCAGTACTTC. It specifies CASSLEAGEVEETQYF.